This T cell receptor (beta chain) was obtained from a study of blood T cells in healthy people across ages (dated by TCRdb to the mid-2010s). For context, the study as a whole: In model experiments, roughly one uniquely barcoded TCR beta cDNA molecule per two T cells was captured by template switching. To track age-related changes in TCR beta repertoire diversity, the study relied on deep sequencing normalized with unique cDNA molecular identifiers. Four age groups were formed from the donors: young (average about 16 years), middle-aged (approximately 40), aged (more than 55) and long-lived (82). To avoid experimental bias, donors of different ages were randomly spread across the sequencing lanes. For two donors (one aged 18 to 29 and one aged 80 or older), the study analyzed two additional independent replicas of 1 million unique cDNA reads from the same blood draw.

Points on this clonotype: Its antigen is still unknown. One base away there is no much larger clone; base qualities are not given.

Library preparation was by 5' RACE. The sequencer listed for this sample is Illumina HiSeq 2500. A second PCR of roughly 7 to 11 cycles was performed with a sample-barcoded 5' primer and a J-beta primer mix. A template-switch 5' adaptor carrying 12 random nucleotides introduced a unique molecular identifier onto each TCR beta cDNA molecule. At least 2.5 million CDR3-containing paired-end reads were obtained from each sample. First-strand cDNA synthesis was performed from all RNA using the Mint cDNA synthesis kit, with priming by a TRBC-specific oligonucleotide. Following uracil-DNA glycosylase treatment, all cDNA underwent a first 18-cycle PCR with the universal primers M1SS and BC2_uni_R. As for the original processing: For normalization, 1 million high-quality reads were randomly selected from each sample, with every read carrying a distinct molecular identifier. Instead of being binned into consensus sequences, reads that shared molecular identifiers were thrown out. MiTCR, with a Q25 quality threshold and the strictest error-elimination algorithm, was used for CDR3 identification, clonotype clustering and error correction. Lower-bound total TCR beta diversity was estimated with a nonparametric unseen species model using Euler transformation. TCRdb ran its own pipeline on the public reads, namely fastp trimming at Q25 and MiXCR clone calling, and kept in-frame beta chains. When rows share a CDR3 protein, they turn into one entry using the most common DNA and genes. It is TCRdb's table, rather than the study itself, that gives the V and J calls and clone size. Across this sample there are 780,000 or so distinct CDR3 sequences, with roughly 50% seen only once. The leading ten clones occupy roughly two fifths of the sample.

What the work shows at the level of the full study, not this receptor alone: Compared with the aged group, the long-lived group had more naive CD4+ T cells, fewer expanded clones and increased TCR diversity, suggesting age selection. The percentage of naive T cells measured by flow cytometry correlated strongly with observed TCR beta diversity. Observed TCR beta diversity per million T cells fell roughly linearly with age, and a significant reduction was already apparent by age roughly 40. Estimates of total diversity based on one million sequenced T cells were regarded as lower bounds and as underestimates. Since profiling was done on bulk unsorted PBMCs, naive and antigen-experienced compartments could not be conclusively compared. Because the CMV infection status of the donors was unknown, age-related changes in expanded clonotypes may potentially have been confounded.

From the germline V gene, CDR1 is MNHEY and CDR2 is SVGEGT. The junction shows trimming of 9 bases on V and 3 bases on J, plus 12 bases between the germline ends. Taken from cysteine to phenylalanine, the CDR3 has 12 residues. The DNA shown is the 36-base CDR3, in frame from base 1. The donors were about 40 Caucasian individuals from Russia, aged roughly 6 to 100 years, who were systemically healthy. Ten milliliters of peripheral blood were drawn from each donor into EDTA-treated Vacutainer tubes. Ficoll-Paque density-gradient centrifugation was used to isolate PBMCs, with at least 6 million obtained per sample. Trizol reagent was used to extract total RNA from the PBMCs, yielding at least 5.5 micrograms per sample. The percentages of naive CD45RAhigh/CD27high T cells were determined by flow cytometry on a PBMC aliquot from every donor.

This sequence uses TRBV6-2 or TRBV6-3 and TRBJ2-7, with TRBD1 as a weak D call on 6 bases. What was sequenced was blood. This TCR was recovered from a man older than 75 in good health. CDR3 reads: CASKDSRYEQYF. Here is the DNA: TGTGCCAGTAAGGACAGCCGCTACGAGCAGTACTTC.